These T cell receptor beta chains were read from a single sample in a study of blood T cell repertoires in COVID-19. Profiled with immunoSEQ multiplex PCR; TCRdb holds only in-frame clones, not every one. The sample shows around 60,000 clones, around four fifths of them seen only once. The sample was peripheral blood. These receptors all stem from a man under 40 with COVID-19, enrolled during active disease. The conserved cysteine and the conserved F or W are not part of the CDR3 here.

V gene	CDR3 protein
TRBV28	ASSFGQGRSTTDTQY
TRBV7-3	ASSPSPGGRGVQDTQY
TRBV19	ASSMDIYNEQF
TRBV6-2/TRBV6-3	ASSYSPDRGGETQY
TRBV6-1	ASSTGNYQPQH
TRBV6-6	ASRLDRGRLETQY
TRBV20-1	SASSRDRGSWVQPQH
TRBV10-1	ASSESKGGEQY
TRBV7-3	ASSLTLGNEQF
TRBV2	ASSGGTGSGSPLH
TRBV27	ASRSPPFGNSPLH
TRBV23-1	ASSRSTDSLTNEKLF
TRBV28	ASSPGGMETQY
TRBV29-1	SVDPGLAGSDTQY
TRBV6-2/TRBV6-3	ASSYPQGPEAF
TRBV4-1	ASSHPGTVGNTIY
TRBV7-9	ASSPPRGNTEAF
TRBV6-5	ASSYGGTRNTEAF
TRBV6-2/TRBV6-3	ASSASSGRSNEQF
TRBV5-4	ASSLNLRGDTEAF
TRBV5-1	ASSLWQGTPYEQY
TRBV9	ASSPLGGSLGNEQF
TRBV6-2/TRBV6-3	ASSYETGVYEQY
TRBV11-3	ASSASGTQGKAF
TRBV6-5	ASAQFRKNTEAF
TRBV28	ASSSPQAMNTEAF
TRBV7-6	ASSFSGLAGGREQY
TRBV11-2	ASSPSDLNTEAF
TRBV12-5	ASGSTGQRNTEAF
TRBV24-1	ATSGTGHEQY
TRBV7-9	ASSSRAGAGAGELF
TRBV10-3	AISERITGGLYNSPLH
TRBV30	AWSRGESDNEQF
TRBV4-2	ASSQEEGELRNQPQH
TRBV10-3	AISESKRGFYGYT
TRBV7-7	ASSQGQASFQETQY
TRBV24-1	ATSDLGTVNNEQF
TRBV7-3	ASSLSTGEGYGYT
TRBV28	ASSSTSTQVTNEKLF
TRBV20-1	SASRSYEQY
TRBV5-1	ASSPEVGNQPQH
TRBV11-3	ASSLGVDYEQY
TRBV9	ASSVLAGGGTDTQY
TRBV28	ASSGDRVNGYT
TRBV4-1	ASSQEKDRDEETQY
TRBV10-1	ASSESGLAGSNEQF
TRBV20-1	SAQGPPEAF
TRBV19	ASSTLAGVGHNEQF
TRBV4-1	ASSQDNVGWAGYGYT
TRBV30	ALLVAPGQGEEKLF
TRBV5-1	ASSSGLAEHQETQY
TRBV4-2	ASSQDRGTSGDSSTDTQY
TRBV11-2	ASSLHDSQGEKLF